Listed below are T cell receptor beta chains from one sample, sequenced in a study of T cell responses to AZD1222 COVID-19 vaccine. Only in-frame clones appear in the TCRdb table, and some are missing; sequencing was by immunoSEQ multiplex PCR. In the table there are tens of thousands of clones, 86% of which are singletons. The sample here was peripheral blood, taken on day 0 of AZD1222 vaccination. Source of these receptors: an adult in good health. Both conserved end residues are part of each CDR3. D genes are given only for firm matches. Where a row states a size, it is once, few, many or the class of an expanded clone; other rows omit it.

>14|TRBJ1-1|TRBV14|TRBD1|NA
TGTGCCAGCAGCCGACAGGGGTTGGGAACTGAAGCTTTCTTT
CASSRQGLGTEAFF
>17|TRBJ1-6|TRBV13|NA|NA
TGTGCCAGCAGCCGCTCCGCTTGGACGAGAGATAATTCACCCCTCCACTTT
CASSRSAWTRDNSPLHF
>14|TRBJ2-3|TRBV6-5|NA|NA
TGTGCCAGCAGCCGAATGGACGAAACAGATACGCAGTATTTT
CASSRMDETDTQYF
>13|TRBJ2-5|TRBV30|NA|NA
TGTGCCTGGAGTGGGGGGACCGGGGAGACCCAGTACTTC
CAWSGGTGETQYF
>18|TRBJ2-1|TRBV11-3|TRBD2|once
TGTGCCAGCAGCAAACACCCGCGGCGGGAGACCACTTTCGATGAGCAGTTCTTC
CASSKHPRRETTFDEQFF
>15|TRBJ2-2|TRBV5-5|TRBD1|NA
TGTGCCAGCAGCAGGGACAGGGCGTACACCGGGGAGCTGTTTTTT
CASSRDRAYTGELFF
>18|TRBJ1-5|TRBV5-5|NA|NA
TGTGCCAGCAGCTTAGGACGCAGGGAAGGTTTTGACAATCAGCCCCAGCATTTT
CASSLGRREGFDNQPQHF
>15|TRBJ2-3|TRBV10-3|NA|NA
TGTGCCATCAGTGAGGATTTGGTGCGCACAGATACGCAGTATTTT
CAISEDLVRTDTQYF
>18|TRBJ1-5|TRBV21-1|NA|NA
TGTGCCAGCGTGCCGTCCCACAGGGAGGGGGTTAGCAATCAGCCCCAGCATTTT
CASVPSHREGVSNQPQHF
>12|TRBJ1-2|TRBV30|NA|NA
TGTGCCTGGAGTCAGCAAGGGTATGGCTACACCTTC
CAWSQQGYGYTF
>13|TRBJ1-1|TRBV28|TRBD1|NA
TGTGCCAGCAGCGGGACAGAATACACTGAAGCTTTCTTT
CASSGTEYTEAFF
>16|TRBJ2-1|TRBV5-1|NA|once
TGCGCCAGCAGCTTGGAAATTGGCGGTTCCTACAATGAGCAGTTCTTC
CASSLEIGGSYNEQFF
>14|TRBJ1-2|TRBV19|NA|NA
TGTGCCAGTAGTATAGAGGCGGCAGTCTATGGCTACACCTTC
CASSIEAAVYGYTF
>13|TRBJ2-7|TRBV5-8|NA|once
TGTGCCAGCAGCTCCCTCACGGTTGGCGAGCAGTACTTC
CASSSLTVGEQYF
>14|TRBJ2-1|TRBV5-5|NA|NA
TGTGCCAGCAGCACCCCACCCTCCTACAATGAGCAGTTCTTC
CASSTPPSYNEQFF
>18|TRBJ2-1|TRBV24-1|TRBD2|NA
TGTGCCACCAGTGACCCACCGGGACTAGCGGGACAATACAATGAGCAGTTCTTC
CATSDPPGLAGQYNEQFF
>15|TRBJ2-7|TRBV19|TRBD1|NA
TGTGCCAGTAACGCTGGACAGGGGGCCGCCTACGAGCAGTACTTC
CASNAGQGAAYEQYF
>13|TRBJ1-6|TRBV7-6|NA|NA
TGTGCCAGCAGCTTAGGGCAGAATTCACCCCTCCACTTT
CASSLGQNSPLHF
>15|TRBJ2-1|TRBV6-4|TRBD2|NA
TGTGCCAGCAACTTACTAGCGGGAGAGTACAATGAGCAGTTCTTC
CASNLLAGEYNEQFF
>13|TRBJ2-7|TRBV29-1|NA|few
TGCAGCGCGGGGGGACAGGCCTCCTACGAGCAGTACTTC
CSAGGQASYEQYF
>13|TRBJ1-3|TRBV7-2|NA|once
TGTGCCAGCAGCTCCCGGGAAAGGCACACCATATATTTT
CASSSRERHTIYF
>14|TRBJ1-4|TRBV19|NA|NA
TGTGCCAGTAGTGCCCCCGGGACTGTGGAAAAACTGTTTTTT
CASSAPGTVEKLFF
>15|TRBJ2-2|TRBV24-1|NA|NA
TGTGCCACCAGTGATTTGTCTAGCTCTACCGGGGAGCTGTTTTTT
CATSDLSSSTGELFF
>13|TRBJ2-1|TRBV29-1|NA|NA
TGCAGCGTTGCTAGCGACTCCTACAATGAGCAGTTCTTC
CSVASDSYNEQFF
>14|TRBJ1-1|TRBV5-1|NA|NA
TGCGCCAGCAGCTTGGCACAGGGGAACACTGAAGCTTTCTTT
CASSLAQGNTEAFF
>13|TRBJ1-1|TRBV5-4|TRBD1|once
TGTGCCAGCAGCCGACAGGGAGTCACTGAAGCTTTCTTT
CASSRQGVTEAFF
>15|TRBJ2-7|TRBV28|TRBD2|NA
TGTGCCAGCAGCCCTATCGGACTAGCGGTCTACGAGCAGTACTTC
CASSPIGLAVYEQYF
>12|TRBJ1-2|TRBV25-1|NA|NA
TGTGCCAGCAGTGACGGGCCGTATGGCTACACCTTC
CASSDGPYGYTF
>17|TRBJ1-5|TRBV6-1|TRBD1|NA
TGTGCCAGCAGTGAGTACGGGACAGGTTATAGCAATCAGCCCCAGCATTTT
CASSEYGTGYSNQPQHF
>16|TRBJ1-5|TRBV19|TRBD1|NA
TGTGCCAGTAGACCCCCAGGGGGAGGTCCCAATCAGCCCCAGCATTTT
CASRPPGGGPNQPQHF
>17|TRBJ2-3|TRBV11-2|TRBD2|once
TGTGCCAGCAGCCAGGGAAGAAATAGCGGGATTGCAGATACGCAGTATTTT
CASSQGRNSGIADTQYF
>14|TRBJ1-2|TRBV19|NA|NA
TGTGCCAGTAGTTCACCCCTCGGGGTCTATGGCTACACCTTC
CASSSPLGVYGYTF
>15|TRBJ2-2|TRBV2|TRBD1|NA
TGTGCCAGCAGGGCGCAGGGCGCAGGGGGTGGGGAGCTGTTTTTT
CASRAQGAGGGELFF
>19|TRBJ2-3|TRBV7-3|TRBD2|NA
TGTGCCAGCAGCTTCAAACCCTCCGGACTAGCGGGAGCGACAGATACGCAGTATTTT
CASSFKPSGLAGATDTQYF
>15|TRBJ1-4|TRBV7-2|NA|NA
TGTGCCAGCAGCTCCCGCCAAGGTGGTGGTGAAAAACTGTTTTTT
CASSSRQGGGEKLFF